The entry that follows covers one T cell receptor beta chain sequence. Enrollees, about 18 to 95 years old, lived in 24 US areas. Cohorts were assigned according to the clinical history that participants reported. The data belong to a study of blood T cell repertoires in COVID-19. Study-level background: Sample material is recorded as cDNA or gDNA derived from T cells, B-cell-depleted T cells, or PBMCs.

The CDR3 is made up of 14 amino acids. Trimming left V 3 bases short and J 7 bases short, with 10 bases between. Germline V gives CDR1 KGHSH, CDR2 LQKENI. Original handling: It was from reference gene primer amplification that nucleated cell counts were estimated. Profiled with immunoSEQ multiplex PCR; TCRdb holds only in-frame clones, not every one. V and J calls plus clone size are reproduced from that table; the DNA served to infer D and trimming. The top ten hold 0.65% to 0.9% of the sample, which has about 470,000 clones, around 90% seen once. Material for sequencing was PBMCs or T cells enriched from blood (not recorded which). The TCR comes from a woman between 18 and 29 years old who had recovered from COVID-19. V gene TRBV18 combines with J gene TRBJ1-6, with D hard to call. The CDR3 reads CASSPSQLNSPLHF. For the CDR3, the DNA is TGTGCCAGCTCACCGTCACAGCTAAATTCACCCCTCCACTTT.